A single sample gave rise to the 26 T cell receptor beta chains below, sequenced in a study of graft-versus-host responses after intestinal transplantation. The protocol was immunoSEQ multiplex PCR, while the TCRdb copy is restricted to in-frame clones and leaves out a portion. This table has tens of thousands of clones, 80% to 95% appearing once. For these receptors, no antigen is known. Material: unstimulated CD4+ T cells sorted from spleen or lymph node cells, obtained before intestinal transplant. The receptor set was obtained from a human donor who received an intestinal transplant.

As concerns this clone: The sample has other DNA sequences that encode this CDR3 too. The chain is built from TRBV18 and TRBJ2-3; D is uncertain. V gave up 3 bases and J gave up 2 bases, with 3 bases separating them. Germline V gene data show CDR1 as KGHSH and CDR2 as LQKENI. This CDR3 has 12 residues. In DNA form, the CDR3 reads TGTGCCAGCTCACCTACCACAGATACGCAGTATTTT. Residues: CASSPTTDTQYF.

V usage is TRBV30 and J usage is TRBJ2-1, with 8 bases identical to TRBD1. Germline V CDR1 and CDR2: GTSNPN, SVGIG (reference sequence). The CDR3 length is 14 residues. The ends lost 4 bases at V and 7 bases at J; junction bases unmatched: 9. CDR3 sequence (DNA): TGTGCCTGGACCACAGGGGGGAGGTGGAATGAGCAGTTCTTC. This encodes CAWTTGGRWNEQFF.

The chain links TRBV18 to TRBJ2-1, with D perhaps matching TRBD1 (5 bases). The germline gives CDR1 KGHSH, CDR2 LQKENI. V dropped 0 bases and J dropped 6 bases, with 9 bases sitting between them. This CDR3 has 14 residues. Here the CDR3 DNA reads TGTGCCAGCTCACCACCGGGGCTAGTCAATGAGCAGTTCTTC. It yields the protein CASSPPGLVNEQFF.

The genes are TRBV21-1 and TRBJ2-3; TRBD2 reflects the table's D call only, with no check against the DNA. TRBV21-1 is a pseudogene. The CDR3 extends over 16 amino acids. CDR3 DNA sequence: TGTGCCAGCAGCAAAGGACAGCTGGGACTAGCGGGAGAAGCGTATTTT. It is translated as CASSKGQLGLAGEAYF.

This clone was observed a single time. This chain joins TRBV6-1 and TRBJ2-1; 14 bases map to TRBD2. The CDR3 extends over 18 amino acids. Trimming removed 3 bases from V and 6 bases from J; junction bases left unmatched: 10. Germline lookup yields CDR1 MNHNS and CDR2 SASEGT. This CDR3 is CASSETEPGLAGVNEQFF. The DNA for the CDR3 is TGTGCCAGCAGTGAGACTGAGCCGGGACTAGCGGGAGTCAATGAGCAGTTCTTC.

The V and J genes are TRBV7-9 and TRBJ2-5; D assignment may be TRBD1 or TRBD2 (6 bases each). The DNA end is more similar to TRBJ2-7, so the J call may be wrong. CDR1 SEHNR and CDR2 FQNEAQ come from the germline V gene (reference sequence). This CDR3 has 17 amino acids. The DNA of the CDR3 is TGTGCCAGCAGCAAAAGAGTATTGGGGGGCGCCCTGCACGAGCAGTACTTC. Translation gives CASSKRVLGGALHEQYF.

The rearrangement uses TRBV9 and TRBJ2-3, with a possible D match to TRBD2 (5 bases). The ends were cut back, 0 bases at V and 0 bases at J, with 11 bases in the middle. CDR3 length: 16 residues. Germline CDR1 SGDLS, CDR2 YYNGEE. CDR3 in DNA: TGTGCCAGCAGCGTAGGAGGGTATCGGAGCACAGATACGCAGTATTTT. This sequence encodes CASSVGGYRSTDTQYF. Filled out from reference TRBV9 and TRBJ2-3, the complete variable domain reads DSGVTQTPKHLITATGQRVTLRCSPRSGDLSVYWYQQSLDQGLQFLIQYYNGEERAKGNILERFSAQQFPDLHSELNLSSLELGDSALYFCASSVGGYRSTDTQYFGPGTRLTVL.

The V and J genes are TRBV18 and TRBJ1-2, with D unclear. The CDR3 is 15 amino acids. The V end was cut by 1 base, the J end by 6 bases, with 15 bases between. Germline-derived CDR1 and CDR2 are KGHSH and LQKENI. CDR3 residues: CASSPLSPRVDGYTF. CDR3 coding DNA: TGTGCCAGCTCACCACTTTCCCCCCGAGTGGATGGCTACACCTTC.

This rearrangement joins TRBV9 to TRBJ2-1; no reliable D call. The CDR3 covers 16 residues. Germline V CDR1 and CDR2: SGDLS, YYNGEE. V was trimmed by 0 bases and J by 0 bases, leaving 10 bases between them. The chain's CDR3 is CASSVEGQSSYNEQFF. The CDR3 DNA reads TGTGCCAGCAGCGTAGAGGGCCAAAGCTCCTACAATGAGCAGTTCTTC.

This chain joins TRBV4-2 and TRBJ2-7; the match to TRBD2 covers 12 bases. V dropped 3 bases and J dropped 0; count of bases not matched to a gene: 18. The CDR3 spans 21 residues. Germline V gene data show CDR1 as LGHNA and CDR2 as YNFKEQ. The DNA of the CDR3 is TGTGCCAGCAGCCAGGACAAGGGGATGGGACTAGCGGGCACCTTCTCCTACGAGCAGTACTTC. Encoded protein: CASSQDKGMGLAGTFSYEQYF.

V gene TRBV7-8 combines with J gene TRBJ2-5; 11 nucleotides agree with TRBD2. CDR3 length equals 19 residues. Losses at the gene ends were 5 bases for V and 2 bases for J; bases not matched to a gene: 16. Germline CDR1 SGHVS, CDR2 FQNEAQ. As DNA, the CDR3 is TGTGCCAGCAGCCATCGGGCACTAGCGGGAGTAATGGGTCAAGAGACCCAGTACTTC. This sequence encodes CASSHRALAGVMGQETQYF.

The V gene is TRBV7-3, the J gene TRBJ2-7; tentatively, D is TRBD1 (6 bases). This CDR3 is built from 17 residues. The germline CDR1 and CDR2 sequences are SGHTA and FQGTGA. Trimming cost V 2 bases and J 2 bases, with 19 bases left between them. The CDR3 DNA reads as TGTGCCAGCAGCTTAGAAGGACTGACAGGCGCCCCCTACGAGCAGTACTTC. Its translation: CASSLEGLTGAPYEQYF.

The gene calls are TRBV13 and TRBJ2-1; 12 nucleotides align to TRBD2. Germline-derived CDR1 and CDR2 are PRHDT and FYEKMQ (reference sequence). This CDR3 is 15 amino acids long. The trim removed 4 bases at V and 6 bases at J, leaving 4 bases unmatched. The CDR3 nucleotides are TGTGCCAGCAGCTCCGGACTAGCGGGAAGCAATGAGCAGTTCTTC. Its protein is CASSSGLAGSNEQFF.

J is TRBJ1-6 and V is TRBV11-2; D ambiguous. The length of the CDR3 is 12 residues. Trimming removed 0 bases from V and 16 bases from J, with 10 bases in between. Germline CDR1 and CDR2: SGHAT and FQNNGV. CDR3 sequence reads: CASSLEMQDLHF. The DNA for the CDR3 is TGTGCCAGCAGCTTAGAAATGCAGGATCTCCACTTT. The full variable domain, completed using reference TRBV11-2 and TRBJ1-6, is EAGVAQSPRYKIIEKRQSVAFWCNPISGHATLYWYQQILGQGPKLLIQFQNNGVVDDSQLPKDRFSAERLKGVDSTLKIQPAKLEDSAVYLCASSLEMQDLHFGNGTRLTVT.

V is TRBV19 and J is TRBJ2-1; 10 bases agree with TRBD2. This CDR3 is built from 13 residues. J was trimmed by 6 bases and V by 4 bases; bases with no gene match: 0. The V gene's germline CDR1 is LNHDA and CDR2 SQIVND (reference sequence). The CDR3: CASSTSGSNEQFF. The CDR3 coding sequence is TGTGCCAGTAGTACTAGCGGGAGCAATGAGCAGTTCTTC.

The DNA for the CDR3 is TGTGCCAGCAGCTTAAAAGGGAACTCCTACGAGCAGTACTTC. Translated, it gives CASSLKGNSYEQYF. This chain uses TRBV7-9 with TRBJ2-7, with D uncertain. The CDR3 extends over 14 amino acids. Trimming shortened V by 2 bases and J by 0 bases, and 8 bases separated the two germline ends. Per the germline V gene, CDR1 is SEHNR and CDR2 is FQNEAQ (reference sequence). The entire variable domain, with the rest obtained from reference TRBV7-9 and TRBJ2-7, is as follows: DTGVSQNPRHKITKRGQNVTFRCDPISEHNRLYWYRQTLGQGPEFLTYFQNEAQLEKSRLLSDRFSAERPKGSFSTLEIQRTEQGDSAMYLCASSLKGNSYEQYFGPGTRLTVT.

This chain links TRBV7-9 with TRBJ1-2; 7 bases map to TRBD1. CDR3 length: 15 amino acids. Unmatched junction bases numbered 14, after V lost 6 bases and J lost 7 bases. Germline V gene sequence: CDR1 SEHNR, CDR2 FQNEAQ (reference sequence). The DNA of the CDR3 is TGTGCCAGCAGTTTTCAAGACAGGGCCTCGGGTGGCTACACCTTC. It yields the protein CASSFQDRASGGYTF. Supplemented by reference TRBV7-9 and TRBJ1-2, the full variable domain reads DTGVSQNPRHKITKRGQNVTFRCDPISEHNRLYWYRQTLGQGPEFLTYFQNEAQLEKSRLLSDRFSAERPKGSFSTLEIQRTEQGDSAMYLCASSFQDRASGGYTFGSGTRLTVV.

This sequence joins TRBV14 and TRBJ2-2; TRBD2 matches at 7 bases. This CDR3 spans 16 amino acids. Germline V lookup: CDR1 SGHDN, CDR2 FVKESK. V shed 0 bases and J 6 bases; nucleotides not matched to a gene: 7. CDR3 in DNA: TGTGCCAGCAGCCAAGATCTGGCGGGAGTCGCCGGGGAGCTGTTTTTT. Translation gives CASSQDLAGVAGELFF.

The chain is built from TRBV7-8 and TRBJ2-1, with 8 bases aligning to TRBD2. V lost 8 bases to trimming and J lost 5 bases; unmatched junction nucleotides: 5. There are 13 residues in the CDR3. Germline assignment: CDR1 SGHVS and CDR2 FQNEAQ. CDR3 sequence reads: CASGQREHNEQFF. The CDR3 DNA reads TGTGCCAGCGGGCAGCGGGAGCACAATGAGCAGTTCTTC.

This clone was counted a few times. DNA for the CDR3: TGTGCCAGCAGCTTTGATAGGGGAAAACTGTTTTTT. Its protein product is CASSFDRGKLFF. This chain joins TRBV7-9 and TRBJ1-4, with TRBD1 as a possible D gene (5 bases). The V end lost 3 bases, the J end lost 10 bases, and 9 bases lay between the germline ends. CDR1 and CDR2 from the germline V gene are SEHNR and FQNEAQ (reference sequence). This CDR3 is 12 amino acids long.

The chain employs TRBV6-1 and TRBJ1-1, with 12 bases identical to TRBD1. The CDR3 length is 15 residues. Trimming removed 6 bases from V and 4 bases from J; junction bases left unmatched: 6. Germline CDR1 reads MNHNS; CDR2 reads SASEGT. DNA of the CDR3: TGTGCCAGCAGGGGGGACAGGGGGCATGGCACTGAAGCTTTCTTT. It yields the protein CASRGDRGHGTEAFF.

The genes are TRBV11-2 and TRBJ2-7; TRBD2 is a possible D gene (6 bases). Trimming left V 3 bases short and J 0 bases short, with 12 bases between. There are 15 residues in the CDR3. Germline CDR1 SGHAT, CDR2 FQNNGV. As DNA, the CDR3 is TGTGCCAGCAGCTTGGACTACAGGAGCTCCTACGAGCAGTACTTC. Translation gives CASSLDYRSSYEQYF.

The genes are TRBV28 and TRBJ2-7; the D gene is possibly TRBD1 (6 bases). Trimming took off 0 bases at V and 2 bases at J, with 8 bases between the two ends. CDR1 and CDR2 from the germline V gene are MDHEN and SYDVKM. The CDR3 has 14 amino acids. DNA for the CDR3: TGTGCCAGCAGTTTATGGGGGGACACCTACGAGCAGTACTTC. It translates to CASSLWGDTYEQYF.

This chain uses TRBV5-1 with TRBJ2-7; the D gene is possibly TRBD2 (6 bases). The germline V and J ends were trimmed by 0 bases and 0 bases, with 10 bases remaining between them. Germline-derived CDR1 and CDR2 are SGHRS and YFSETQ. CDR3 length equals 15 residues. Here the CDR3 DNA reads TGCGCCAGCAGCTTGGAAGGAGGGTACTCCTACGAGCAGTACTTC. As protein: CASSLEGGYSYEQYF.

This clone was seen once. The rearrangement joins TRBV6-1 to TRBJ2-7; TRBD1 matches 10 bases. The J segment lost 1 base and the V segment lost 5 bases, leaving 2 bases of the junction unmatched. CDR1 is MNHNS and CDR2 is SASEGT in the germline V gene. The CDR3 is 14 residues long. CDR3: CASSWDRGSYEQYF. Here the CDR3 DNA reads TGTGCCAGCAGTTGGGACAGGGGTTCCTACGAGCAGTACTTC.

The chain joins TRBV6-5 to TRBJ2-3; 10 bases align to TRBD1. Germline loops: CDR1 MNHEY, CDR2 SVGAGI. The CDR3 sequence is 15 residues long. The J segment lost 0 bases and the V segment lost 7 bases, leaving 4 bases of the junction unmatched. The CDR3 region has the DNA TGTGCCAGCAATGACAGGGGGCTTAGCACAGATACGCAGTATTTT. Its protein is CASNDRGLSTDTQYF.